The 14 T cell receptor beta chains below come from one sample, sequenced in a study of T-cell memory formation after mild COVID-19. Via MiXCR, TCRdb re-called the 5' RACE reads, giving one row per CDR3 protein. Found here are hundreds of thousands of distinct CDR3 sequences, approximately 27% of them singletons; the top ten hold 13%. The material sequenced was PBMCs or a T cell subset sorted from them (not recorded which). Receptors were obtained from an adult woman who had mild COVID-19 (a few samples of this study predate the infection). Cell type and time point are not known.

The chain carries TRBV20-1 and TRBJ1-1; D might be TRBD1 (6 bases). Trimming shortened V by 1 base and J by 8 bases, and 17 bases separated the two germline ends. The CDR3 consists of 14 residues. Germline CDR1 DFQATT, CDR2 SNEGSKA (reference sequence). The CDR3 nucleotides are TGCAGTGCTAGAGTGGGGGGCAGGCCGCGGGAAGCTTTCTTT. Amino acid sequence: CSARVGGRPREAFF.

CDR3 sequence reads: CASRETGSYNEQFF. DNA for the CDR3: TGTGCCAGCAGGGAGACAGGCTCCTACAATGAGCAGTTCTTC. The chain joins TRBV6-5 to TRBJ2-1, with a tentative D call TRBD1 (6 bases). CDR3 size: 14 residues. Between the trimmed V and J ends, which lost 6 bases and 0 bases, there was a span of 9 bases. Germline V gene sequence: CDR1 MNHEY, CDR2 SVGAGI.

The chain employs TRBV5-6 and TRBJ2-5; 8 bases agree with TRBD1. The CDR3 runs to 15 residues. Germline CDR1 is SGHDT and CDR2 is YYEEEE. Trimming removed 0 bases from V and 2 bases from J; junction bases left unmatched: 3. CDR3 nucleotide sequence: TGTGCCAGCAGCTTGGGACAGGGGATACAAGAGACCCAGTACTTC. This sequence encodes CASSLGQGIQETQYF.

V is TRBV4-1 and J is TRBJ1-2; D uncertain. There are 15 residues in the CDR3. Germline CDR1 is MGHRA and CDR2 is YSYEKL. V lost 8 bases to trimming and J lost 2 bases, with 18 bases between them. CDR3 sequence: CASAPPAGYNYGYTF. Here the CDR3 DNA reads TGCGCCAGCGCCCCGCCGGCAGGATACAACTATGGCTACACCTTC.

The chain's CDR3 is CATSEGTDTQYF. CDR3 coding DNA: TGTGCCACCAGCGAGGGTACAGATACGCAGTATTTT. The rearrangement joins TRBV24-1 to TRBJ2-3, with a weak D call TRBD2 (5 bases). Per germline, CDR1 KGHDR and CDR2 SFDVKD. V was cut by 7 bases and J by 3 bases, with 7 bases left in between. The CDR3 runs to 12 residues.

This clonotype was observed many times. The V call is TRBV5-1, the J call TRBJ2-4, with D perhaps matching TRBD2 (6 bases). Germline V gene data show CDR1 as SGHRS and CDR2 as YFSETQ. CDR3 size: 18 residues. V was trimmed by 3 bases and J by 0 bases, leaving 19 bases between them. CDR3 in DNA: TGCGCCAGCAGCTATACCTCTGGCGGGGCACTAGCCAAAAACATTCAGTACTTC. Translation: CASSYTSGGALAKNIQYF.

V is TRBV12-3 or TRBV12-4 and J is TRBJ2-1; 11 bases align to TRBD2. V was clipped by 9 bases and J by 4 bases; unmatched bases: 5. This CDR3 comprises 14 residues. CDR3 in DNA: TGTGCCAGTCTAGCGGGAGGATCGTACAATGAGCAGTTCTTC. Translated, it gives CASLAGGSYNEQFF.

This clonotype was picked up a small number of times. V is TRBV6-6 and J is TRBJ2-7; 9 nucleotides match TRBD2. The germline CDR1 and CDR2 sequences are MNHNY and SVGAGI (reference sequence). Trimming cost V 0 bases and J 6 bases; bases outside gene matches: 6. This CDR3 is 15 amino acids long. CDR3 bases: TGTGCCAGCAGTTACTCTGTAGCGGGAGCCCCCGAGCAGTACTTC. This codes for CASSYSVAGAPEQYF.

The J gene is TRBJ2-7, the V gene TRBV3-1, with a possible D match to TRBD1 (6 bases). CDR1 is LGHDT and CDR2 is YNNKEL in the germline V gene (reference sequence). The germline V and J ends were trimmed by 5 bases and 3 bases, with 11 bases remaining between them. This CDR3 region has 13 residues. The CDR3 loop reads CASSSPGDYEQYF. DNA for the CDR3: TGTGCCAGCAGCTCCCCAGGGGACTACGAGCAGTACTTC.

The genes are TRBV6-2 or TRBV6-3 and TRBJ1-5; TRBD1 matches at 8 bases. V was clipped by 10 bases and J by 5 bases; unmatched bases: 4. The CDR3 runs to 12 residues. CDR1 and CDR2 from the germline V gene are MNHEY and SVGEGT. CDR3 in DNA: TGTGCCACCAGACAGGGGCATCAGCCCCAGCATTTT. As protein: CATRQGHQPQHF.

This clonotype came up a few times. The chain has TRBV27 and TRBJ1-5; no clear D. The germline V and J ends were trimmed by 3 bases and 5 bases, with 8 bases remaining between them. Germline-derived CDR1 and CDR2 are MNHEY and SMNVEV (reference sequence). The CDR3 totals 13 residues. CDR3 region: CASSFGRDQPQHF. CDR3 DNA: TGTGCCAGCAGTTTCGGTAGGGATCAGCCCCAGCATTTT.

There are a few counts of this clonotype. V gene TRBV20-1 combines with J gene TRBJ2-2, with D perhaps being TRBD1 or TRBD2 (5 bases each). The CDR3 has 13 amino acids. Germline CDR1 is DFQATT and CDR2 is SNEGSKA (reference sequence). Trimming removed 3 bases from V and 7 bases from J, with 12 bases in between. In nucleotides, the CDR3 is TGCAGTGCTAGGGGGGTTGGGGTCGGGGAGCTGTTTTTT. Translated, it gives CSARGVGVGELFF.

The J gene is TRBJ2-2, the V gene TRBV29-1; TRBD2 matches 11 bases. Germline assignment: CDR1 SQVTM and CDR2 ANQGSEA. Germline trimming cut 6 bases from V and 1 base from J; bases unmatched to any gene: 1. The CDR3 consists of 14 residues. CDR3 residues: CSVGTSGNTGELFF. The CDR3 DNA is TGCAGCGTAGGGACTAGCGGGAACACCGGGGAGCTGTTTTTT.

This sequence joins TRBV7-2 and TRBJ2-7, with 10 bases matching TRBD1. This CDR3 comprises 15 residues. V was clipped by 5 bases and J by 4 bases; unmatched bases: 8. In germline, CDR1 is SGHTA, CDR2 FQGNSA. The CDR3 bases are TGTGCCAGCAGCCCTTGGGACAGGGGCCATTACGAGCAGTACTTC. Translating gives CASSPWDRGHYEQYF.